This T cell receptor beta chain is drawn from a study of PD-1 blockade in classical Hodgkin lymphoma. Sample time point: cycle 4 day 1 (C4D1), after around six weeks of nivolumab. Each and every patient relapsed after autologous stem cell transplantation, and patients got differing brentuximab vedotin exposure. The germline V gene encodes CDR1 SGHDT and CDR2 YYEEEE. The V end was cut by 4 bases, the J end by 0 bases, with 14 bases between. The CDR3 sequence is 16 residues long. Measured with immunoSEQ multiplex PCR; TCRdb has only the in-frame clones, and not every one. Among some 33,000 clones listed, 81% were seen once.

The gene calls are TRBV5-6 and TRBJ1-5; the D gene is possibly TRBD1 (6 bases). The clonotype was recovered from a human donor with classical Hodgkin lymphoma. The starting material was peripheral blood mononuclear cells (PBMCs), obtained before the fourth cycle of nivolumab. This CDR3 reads CASSGGGPNSNQPQHF. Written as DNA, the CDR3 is TGTGCCAGCAGCGGAGGGGGACCCAATAGCAATCAGCCCCAGCATTTT.